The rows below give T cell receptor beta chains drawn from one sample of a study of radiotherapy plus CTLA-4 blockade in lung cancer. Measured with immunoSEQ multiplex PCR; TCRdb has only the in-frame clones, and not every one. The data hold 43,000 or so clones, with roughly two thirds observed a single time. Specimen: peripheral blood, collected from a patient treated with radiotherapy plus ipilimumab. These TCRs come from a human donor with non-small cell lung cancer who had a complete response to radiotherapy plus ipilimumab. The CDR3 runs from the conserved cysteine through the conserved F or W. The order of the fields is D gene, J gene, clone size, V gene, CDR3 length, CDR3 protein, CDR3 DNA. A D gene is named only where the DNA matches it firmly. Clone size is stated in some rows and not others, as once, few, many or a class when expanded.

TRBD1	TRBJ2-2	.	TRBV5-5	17	CASRPGTGIQNTGELFF	TGTGCCAGCAGGCCCGGGACAGGGATTCAGAACACCGGGGAGCTGTTTTTT
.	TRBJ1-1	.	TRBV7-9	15	CASTPGGQQNTEAFF	TGTGCCAGCACCCCGGGGGGACAACAGAACACTGAAGCTTTCTTT
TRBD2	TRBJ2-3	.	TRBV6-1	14	CASSLRREKGTQYF	TGTGCCAGCAGCCTCCGGCGGGAGAAAGGTACGCAGTATTTT
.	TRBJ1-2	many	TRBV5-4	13	CASSLQGVDGYTF	TGTGCCAGCAGCCTACAGGGCGTCGATGGCTACACCTTC
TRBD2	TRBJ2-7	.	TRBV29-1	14	CSVASSGDSYEQYF	TGCAGCGTTGCCTCTAGCGGGGACTCCTACGAGCAGTACTTC
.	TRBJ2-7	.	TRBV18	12	CASFTTGYEQYF	TGTGCCAGCTTCACCACCGGGTACGAGCAGTACTTC
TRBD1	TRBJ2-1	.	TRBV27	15	CASRLRTGRFNEQFF	TGTGCCAGCAGACTGAGGACAGGAAGATTCAATGAGCAGTTCTTC
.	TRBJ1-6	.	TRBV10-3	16	CAISELSGVYNSPLHF	TGTGCCATCAGTGAGCTCTCAGGGGTCTATAATTCACCCCTCCACTTT
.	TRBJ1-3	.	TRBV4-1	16	CASSQGRGYSGNTIYF	TGCGCCAGCAGCCAAGGGAGGGGATACTCTGGAAACACCATATATTTT
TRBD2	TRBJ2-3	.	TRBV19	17	CASSIGASGRHTDTQYF	TGTGCCAGTAGTATTGGGGCTAGCGGGAGGCACACAGATACGCAGTATTTT
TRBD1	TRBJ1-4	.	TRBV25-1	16	CASSELQGGGNEKLFF	TGTGCCAGCAGTGAGCTACAGGGGGGCGGGAATGAAAAACTGTTTTTT
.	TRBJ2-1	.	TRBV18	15	CASSPISGTYNEQFF	TGTGCCAGCTCACCAATAAGCGGAACCTACAATGAGCAGTTCTTC
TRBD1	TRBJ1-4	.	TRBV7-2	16	CASSLTNRGGVEKLFF	TGTGCCAGCAGCTTAACCAACAGGGGCGGGGTGGAAAAACTGTTTTTT
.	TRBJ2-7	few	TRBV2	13	CASTRATLYEQYF	TGTGCCAGCACCAGGGCAACCCTCTACGAGCAGTACTTC
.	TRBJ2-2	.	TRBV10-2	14	CASTLSPNTGELFF	TGCGCCAGCACTCTTAGCCCGAACACCGGGGAGCTGTTTTTT
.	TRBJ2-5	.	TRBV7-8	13	CASSLRRLETQYF	TGTGCCAGCAGCTTAAGGAGGTTAGAGACCCAGTACTTC
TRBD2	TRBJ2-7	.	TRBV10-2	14	CASRRLAGAVEQYF	TGCGCCAGCAGGAGACTAGCGGGAGCGGTCGAGCAGTACTTC
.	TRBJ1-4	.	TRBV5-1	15	CASSPAGDLREKLFF	TGCGCCAGCAGCCCCGCAGGGGATCTCAGGGAAAAACTGTTTTTT
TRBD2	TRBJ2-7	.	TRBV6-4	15	CASSLLAEPPYEQYF	TGTGCCAGCAGCTTACTAGCGGAACCCCCCTACGAGCAGTACTTC
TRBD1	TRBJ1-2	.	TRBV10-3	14	CAISRQGEGYGYTF	TGTGCCATCAGCCGACAGGGGGAAGGCTATGGCTACACCTTC